These T cell receptor beta chains were read from a single sample in a study of patients and donors after allogeneic stem cell transplantation. TCRdb re-derived calls from the RT-PCR reads in MiXCR, one entry per CDR3 protein. The sample lists about 400,000 distinct CDR3 sequences; approximately 16% were seen once. Material: blood, either unsorted or a sorted T cell fraction (not recorded which). The receptors originated from a human donor who was either an allogeneic HSCT recipient or a stem cell or donor lymphocyte infusion donor (not recorded which). It is not recorded whose cells these are; they may come from a transplant donor. Each CDR3 is given with its conserved first and last residue. The order of the fields is D gene, J gene, clone size, V gene, CDR3 protein, CDR3 DNA. The D gene is left open where the match is weak. Clone size appears in some rows only: once, few, many, or a class for an expanded clone.

D: TRBD1
J: TRBJ2-7
size: -
V: TRBV7-2
CDR3: CASSYRTGSYEQYF
DNA: TGTGCCAGCAGTTACCGGACAGGCTCCTACGAGCAGTACTTC

D: -
J: TRBJ2-1
size: few
V: TRBV1
CDR3: CTSSQRGGPEQFF
DNA: TGCACCAGCAGCCAAAGAGGCGGACCTGAGCAGTTCTTC

D: TRBD2
J: TRBJ2-5
size: few
V: TRBV27
CDR3: CASSSREGYQETQYF
DNA: TGTGCCAGCAGTTCAAGGGAGGGGTACCAAGAGACCCAGTACTTC

D: TRBD1
J: TRBJ1-1
size: -
V: TRBV12-3/TRBV12-4
CDR3: CASSSGGGTEAFF
DNA: TGTGCCAGCAGTTCAGGGGGGGGAACTGAAGCTTTCTTT

D: TRBD1
J: TRBJ1-4
size: -
V: TRBV4-1
CDR3: CASSLYRGWSEKLFF
DNA: TGCGCCAGCAGCCTTTACAGGGGATGGTCTGAAAAACTGTTTTTT

D: -
J: TRBJ1-2
size: -
V: TRBV6-1
CDR3: CASSSASGRRAYGYTF
DNA: TGTGCCAGCAGCTCGGCTTCGGGACGGCGGGCCTATGGCTACACCTTC

D: -
J: TRBJ2-3
size: few
V: TRBV12-3/TRBV12-4
CDR3: CASSLAGTGGTQYF
DNA: TGTGCCAGCAGTTTAGCGGGGACCGGTGGTACGCAGTATTTT

D: -
J: TRBJ1-2
size: once
V: TRBV30
CDR3: CAWRISKSVSGYTF
DNA: TGTGCCTGGAGGATCTCAAAGTCTGTTAGTGGCTACACCTTC

D: TRBD2
J: TRBJ2-5
size: -
V: TRBV27
CDR3: CASSFPRPTSGAETQYF
DNA: TGTGCCAGCAGTTTTCCCCGACCGACTAGCGGGGCAGAGACCCAGTACTTC

D: TRBD2
J: TRBJ2-5
size: -
V: TRBV6-1
CDR3: CASRPLGGGERETQYF
DNA: TGTGCCAGCAGACCCTTGGGCGGGGGGGAGCGGGAGACCCAGTACTTC

D: TRBD2
J: TRBJ2-5
size: few
V: TRBV7-3
CDR3: CASSLYSSGRGETQYF
DNA: TGTGCCAGCAGCTTATACAGTAGCGGGAGGGGCGAGACCCAGTACTTC

D: TRBD1
J: TRBJ1-5
size: many
V: TRBV5-1
CDR3: CASSLGTGVGQPQHF
DNA: TGCGCCAGCAGCCTCGGGACAGGGGTCGGTCAGCCCCAGCATTTT

D: TRBD1
J: TRBJ2-2
size: -
V: TRBV7-8
CDR3: CASSLAEFRTGAYTGELFF
DNA: TGTGCCAGCAGCTTAGCGGAGTTTCGGACAGGGGCATACACCGGGGAGCTGTTTTTT

D: -
J: TRBJ2-1
size: -
V: TRBV18
CDR3: CASSRGANREEFF
DNA: TGTGCCAGCTCACGGGGCGCGAACCGAGAGGAGTTCTTC

D: -
J: TRBJ1-6
size: -
V: TRBV4-3
CDR3: CASNIDLSSYNSPLHF
DNA: TGCGCCAGCAACATCGACCTCAGCTCCTATAATTCACCCCTCCACTTT

D: -
J: TRBJ1-1
size: few
V: TRBV7-2
CDR3: CASSFIPMSTEAFF
DNA: TGTGCCAGCAGCTTCATTCCAATGAGCACTGAAGCTTTCTTT

D: -
J: TRBJ2-7
size: few
V: TRBV3-1
CDR3: CASSQKRLNYEQYF
DNA: TGTGCCAGCAGCCAAAAAAGACTAAACTACGAGCAGTACTTC

D: -
J: TRBJ1-5
size: -
V: TRBV6-5
CDR3: CASSYWREGQPQHF
DNA: TGTGCCAGCAGTTACTGGAGGGAGGGTCAGCCCCAGCATTTT

D: -
J: TRBJ1-1
size: many
V: TRBV5-4
CDR3: CASSLWGGTEAFF
DNA: TGCGCCAGCAGCTTGTGGGGGGGAACTGAAGCTTTCTTT

D: -
J: TRBJ1-5
size: few
V: TRBV7-2
CDR3: CASSLADGFSNQPQHF
DNA: TGTGCCAGCAGCTTAGCTGACGGATTTAGCAATCAGCCCCAGCATTTT

D: -
J: TRBJ1-1
size: few
V: TRBV29-1
CDR3: CSVVYRGTGTEAFF
DNA: TGCAGCGTTGTCTATCGGGGTACGGGCACTGAAGCTTTCTTT

D: TRBD1
J: TRBJ2-1
size: -
V: TRBV2
CDR3: CASSERQGAYNEQFF
DNA: TGTGCCAGCAGTGAACGGCAGGGGGCCTACAATGAGCAGTTCTTC

D: TRBD1
J: TRBJ1-2
size: -
V: TRBV29-1
CDR3: CSVIGQGRHGYTF
DNA: TGCAGCGTTATAGGACAGGGTCGACATGGCTACACCTTC

D: TRBD1
J: TRBJ2-1
size: few
V: TRBV4-2
CDR3: CASSLNPLRTGYNEQFF
DNA: TGTGCCAGCAGCCTTAATCCCCTCCGGACAGGCTACAATGAGCAGTTCTTC

D: -
J: TRBJ1-1
size: -
V: TRBV6-4
CDR3: CASSNRGTKEAFF
DNA: TGTGCCAGCAGTAACCGGGGGACGAAGGAAGCTTTCTTT

D: TRBD1
J: TRBJ2-1
size: many
V: TRBV12-3/TRBV12-4
CDR3: CASSLIRTGSSNEQFF
DNA: TGTGCCAGCAGTCTTATAAGGACAGGGTCCAGCAATGAGCAGTTCTTC

D: TRBD1
J: TRBJ1-5
size: many
V: TRBV4-2
CDR3: CASSQREGAQPQHF
DNA: TGTGCCAGCAGCCAACGGGAGGGGGCTCAGCCCCAGCATTTT

D: TRBD2
J: TRBJ2-2
size: few
V: TRBV9
CDR3: CASSPELASTGELFF
DNA: TGTGCCAGCAGCCCGGAACTAGCGTCCACCGGGGAGCTGTTTTTT

D: -
J: TRBJ2-1
size: few
V: TRBV2
CDR3: CASSDYLRGGYNEQFF
DNA: TGTGCCAGCAGTGATTATCTCCGGGGCGGCTACAATGAGCAGTTCTTC

D: -
J: TRBJ1-1
size: few
V: TRBV15
CDR3: CATSRDEVETEAFF
DNA: TGTGCCACCAGCAGAGATGAGGTTGAGACTGAAGCTTTCTTT

D: -
J: TRBJ2-4
size: many
V: TRBV20-1
CDR3: CSASGRENIQYF
DNA: TGCAGTGCTAGTGGTCGGGAGAACATTCAGTACTTC

D: TRBD2
J: TRBJ2-7
size: few
V: TRBV7-2
CDR3: CASSLGTSRLYEQYF
DNA: TGTGCCAGCAGCTTAGGGACTAGCAGGTTGTACGAGCAGTACTTC

D: -
J: TRBJ1-1
size: -
V: TRBV30
CDR3: CAWSVWGGMNTEAFF
DNA: TGTGCCTGGAGTGTATGGGGGGGGATGAACACTGAAGCTTTCTTT

D: TRBD2
J: TRBJ2-1
size: -
V: TRBV11-2
CDR3: CASSLRPGLAGVSTYNEQFF
DNA: TGTGCCAGCAGCTTGCGTCCGGGACTAGCGGGAGTTAGCACCTACAATGAGCAGTTCTTC

D: -
J: TRBJ1-2
size: few
V: TRBV7-3
CDR3: CASSTTASYGYTF
DNA: TGTGCCAGCAGCACGACGGCTAGCTATGGCTACACCTTC

D: TRBD1
J: TRBJ1-2
size: -
V: TRBV5-1
CDR3: CASSLDAAGGFYGYTF
DNA: TGCGCCAGCAGCTTGGATGCGGCAGGGGGTTTCTATGGCTACACCTTC

D: -
J: TRBJ2-1
size: -
V: TRBV7-3
CDR3: CASSSLSGTSFYNEQFF
DNA: TGTGCCAGCAGTTCTTTATCCGGGACGAGTTTTTACAATGAGCAGTTCTTC

D: -
J: TRBJ2-5
size: few
V: TRBV7-2
CDR3: CASSLALARWETQYF
DNA: TGTGCCAGCAGCTTAGCGTTGGCAAGGTGGGAGACCCAGTACTTC

D: -
J: TRBJ2-3
size: -
V: TRBV29-1
CDR3: CSVSSSARTDTQYF
DNA: TGCAGCGTTTCGTCTAGCGCTCGCACAGATACGCAGTATTTT

D: -
J: TRBJ1-5
size: few
V: TRBV5-6
CDR3: CASSPRGGGQPQHF
DNA: TGTGCCAGCAGCCCCCGAGGCGGCGGTCAGCCCCAGCATTTT

D: TRBD1
J: TRBJ2-1
size: few
V: TRBV25-1
CDR3: CASSEQGVHNEQFF
DNA: TGTGCCAGCAGTGAACAGGGGGTGCACAATGAGCAGTTCTTC

D: -
J: TRBJ2-4
size: -
V: TRBV6-2/TRBV6-3
CDR3: CASTLEGLAKNIQYF
DNA: TGTGCCAGCACTCTGGAGGGACTAGCCAAAAACATTCAGTACTTC

D: TRBD1
J: TRBJ2-7
size: once
V: TRBV18
CDR3: CASSPFFRGPRLSYEQYF
DNA: TGTGCCAGCTCACCTTTCTTCAGGGGGCCCCGTTTATCCTACGAGCAGTACTTC

D: -
J: TRBJ1-4
size: -
V: TRBV7-9
CDR3: CASSQPQRTNEKLSF
DNA: TGTGCCAGCAGCCAACCTCAGAGAACTAATGAAAAACTGTCTTTT

D: -
J: TRBJ2-1
size: few
V: TRBV29-1
CDR3: CSVSGSASDSNNEQFF
DNA: TGCAGCGTTAGCGGGTCCGCTTCGGATAGTAACAATGAGCAGTTCTTC

D: TRBD2
J: TRBJ2-3
size: -
V: TRBV20-1
CDR3: CSAGRTSGSLTDTQYF
DNA: TGCAGTGCTGGCCGGACTAGCGGGAGTTTGACAGATACGCAGTATTTT

D: -
J: TRBJ1-1
size: few
V: TRBV15
CDR3: CATSRGRGAMIVEAFF
DNA: TGTGCCACCAGCAGAGGGAGGGGGGCGATGATAGTTGAAGCTTTCTTT

D: TRBD1
J: TRBJ2-3
size: few
V: TRBV9
CDR3: CASSARTGRSTDTQYF
DNA: TGTGCCAGCAGCGCCCGGACAGGGCGCAGCACAGATACGCAGTATTTT

D: -
J: TRBJ1-2
size: few
V: TRBV29-1
CDR3: CSVGFGYTF
DNA: TGCAGCGTTGGGTTTGGCTACACCTTC

D: -
J: TRBJ2-5
size: few
V: TRBV20-1
CDR3: CSARDLRGETQYF
DNA: TGCAGTGCTAGAGATCTTAGGGGAGAGACCCAGTACTTC

D: -
J: TRBJ2-1
size: -
V: TRBV15
CDR3: CATSRDGTEQFF
DNA: TGTGCCACCAGCAGAGATGGGACTGAGCAGTTCTTC

D: TRBD1
J: TRBJ2-3
size: few
V: TRBV27
CDR3: CASTKTGSTDTQYF
DNA: TGTGCCAGCACCAAGACAGGGTCAACAGATACGCAGTATTTT

D: -
J: TRBJ1-4
size: few
V: TRBV20-1
CDR3: CSVADEKLFF
DNA: TGCAGTGTGGCGGATGAAAAACTGTTTTTT

D: -
J: TRBJ2-7
size: -
V: TRBV4-1
CDR3: CASSNPRTRVGEQYF
DNA: TGCGCCAGCAGCAACCCCAGGACGCGAGTGGGCGAGCAGTACTTC

D: -
J: TRBJ1-5
size: -
V: TRBV9
CDR3: CASSVDSARNQPQHF
DNA: TGTGCCAGCAGCGTAGACAGCGCGCGCAATCAGCCCCAGCATTTT